One and the same sample provided the 17 T cell receptor beta chains below, sequenced in a study of blood T cell repertoires in COVID-19. Libraries were prepared by immunoSEQ multiplex PCR; TCRdb keeps only in-frame clonotypes and omits some of them. The data show fewer than 350,000 clones, about 85% seen once. The source material was PBMCs or T cells enriched from blood (not recorded which). The receptors come from a woman aged 45-65 years who had recovered from COVID-19.

The chain combines TRBV5-1 with TRBJ2-2; D is perhaps TRBD1 (5 bases). The CDR3 has 15 amino acids. The ends were cut back, 6 bases at V and 1 base at J, with 13 bases in the middle. Germline CDR1 SGHRS, CDR2 YFSETQ. CDR3 bases: TGCGCCAGCAACCCATCGACAGAGAACACCGGGGAGCTGTTTTTT. This encodes CASNPSTENTGELFF.

Here the CDR3 reads CASRPLGLAVFSEQFF. CDR3 DNA: TGCGCCAGCAGACCGTTGGGACTAGCGGTGTTTTCGGAGCAGTTCTTC. The chain has TRBV4-1 and TRBJ2-1; 11 positions match TRBD2. With V trimmed by 6 bases and J by 10 bases, 14 bases remained unmatched. The CDR3 spans 16 residues. Looked up from germline, CDR1 is MGHRA and CDR2 is YSYEKL.

This chain connects TRBV7-2 to TRBJ2-7; TRBD2 matches at 11 bases. CDR1 and CDR2 from the germline V gene are SGHTA and FQGNSA. The CDR3 has 17 amino acids. With 6 bases clipped from V and 1 base from J, the junction kept 11 bases outside the gene matches. In DNA, the CDR3 is TGTGCCAGCAGTCACCGTATTAGCGGGAGGGATTCCTACGAGCAGTACTTC. It codes for CASSHRISGRDSYEQYF. The variable domain in full, completed from reference TRBV7-2 and TRBJ2-7, reads GAGVSQSPSNKVTEKGKDVELRCDPISGHTALYWYRQSLGQGLEFLIYFQGNSAPDKSGLPSDRFSAERTGGSVSTLTIQRTQQEDSAVYLCASSHRISGRDSYEQYFGPGTRLTVT.

CDR3 nucleotides: TGTGCCAGCAGCCAATTCCCCTCGACAGGGGGCGCGGCTGGGGCCAACGTCCTGACTTTC. Its translation: CASSQFPSTGGAAGANVLTF. V and J are TRBV3-1 (or the pseudogene TRBV3-2) and TRBJ2-6; 10 nucleotides line up with TRBD1. J was trimmed by 2 bases and V by 2 bases; bases with no gene match: 12. Germline V gives CDR1 LGHDT, CDR2 YNNKEL (reference sequence). The CDR3 is 20 residues long.

The V gene is TRBV25-1, the J gene TRBJ2-7, with TRBD1 matching 9 bases. The CDR3 is 14 amino acids. CDR1 is MGHDK and CDR2 is SYGVNS in the germline V gene. V shed 5 bases and J 6 bases; nucleotides not matched to a gene: 8. This CDR3 reads CASSSGTGTSEQYF. CDR3 nucleotides: TGTGCCAGCAGTTCAGGGACAGGGACCTCCGAGCAGTACTTC.

This clone was detected a few times. The rearrangement links TRBV2 to TRBJ2-1; TRBD1 aligns across 10 bases. Germline loops: CDR1 SNHLY, CDR2 FYNNEI. Trimming removed 6 bases from V and 1 base from J; junction bases left unmatched: 3. There are 15 residues in the CDR3. CDR3 sequence reads: CASSEDRGSYNEQFF. In DNA, the CDR3 is TGTGCCAGCAGCGAGGACAGGGGGTCCTACAATGAGCAGTTCTTC.

The rearrangement joins TRBV7-3 to TRBJ2-2; maybe TRBD2 (7 bases). From germline, CDR1 is SGHTA and CDR2 FQGTGA. The ends were cut back, 10 bases at V and 2 bases at J, with 17 bases in the middle. The CDR3 loop spans 15 amino acids. CDR3 residues: CATSDAGANTGELFF. The DNA of the CDR3 is TGTGCCACCTCGGACGCGGGGGCCAACACCGGGGAGCTGTTTTTT.

This clone was counted between two and nine times. The CDR3 DNA is TGTGCCAGCAGCAAGCAAAGTAGCGGGTGTTACAATGAGCAGTTCTTC. It yields the protein CASSKQSSGCYNEQFF. The chain recombines TRBV21-1 with TRBJ2-1; TRBD2, the D gene given by the table, was not confirmed from the DNA. TRBV21-1 is labeled a pseudogene. The CDR3 loop spans 16 amino acids.

CDR3 in DNA: TGTGCCACCAGTGATTCGGTCCCTAGCGGCCAAGAGACCCAGTACTTC. It encodes CATSDSVPSGQETQYF. The chain has TRBV24-1 and TRBJ2-5; 7 bases align to TRBD2. Germline-derived CDR1 and CDR2 are KGHDR and SFDVKD. This CDR3 is 16 amino acids long. The V and J ends lost 2 bases and 1 base, in that order; junction bases with no gene match: 6.

This chain uses TRBV12-3 or TRBV12-4 with TRBJ1-2; no clear D gene. This CDR3 has 13 residues. V was trimmed by 7 bases and J by 4 bases, leaving 13 bases between them. The CDR3 loop is CASTLGAAYGYTF. The CDR3 region has the DNA TGTGCCAGCACTCTGGGAGCTGCCTATGGCTACACCTTC.

V gene TRBV7-6 combines with J gene TRBJ2-7; 10 bases are a match to TRBD1. The junction had 3 bases not matched to a gene; V was cut back by 2 bases and J by 2 bases. CDR3 length equals 15 residues. Germline V gene data show CDR1 as SGHVS and CDR2 as FNYEAQ. The CDR3 sequence: CASSLSGTGAYEQYF. DNA for the CDR3: TGTGCCAGCAGCTTATCCGGGACAGGGGCCTACGAGCAGTACTTC.

This clone was detected only once. The gene calls are TRBV7-8 and TRBJ1-5; 8 nucleotides match TRBD1. The length of the CDR3 is 15 residues. Unmatched junction bases numbered 6, after V lost 7 bases and J lost 1 base. CDR1 and CDR2 (germline): SGHVS, FQNEAQ. CDR3 coding DNA: TGTGCCAGCACCAGGGACAGGCTGAGCAATCAGCCCCAGCATTTT. Amino acids: CASTRDRLSNQPQHF.

This clone was detected once. The chain is built from TRBV6-5 and TRBJ2-2, with D tentatively TRBD1 (5 bases). The CDR3 length is 14 residues. V lost 6 bases and J 4 bases, leaving 12 bases between the germline ends. Per germline, CDR1 MNHEY and CDR2 SVGAGI. The CDR3 loop reads CASRTARGTGELFF. The CDR3 DNA reads TGTGCCAGCAGGACAGCACGCGGCACCGGGGAGCTGTTTTTT.

The V and J genes are TRBV7-2 and TRBJ1-2; TRBD1 aligns across 7 bases. Germline CDR1 and CDR2: SGHTA and FQGNSA. The CDR3 spans 15 residues. The trim removed 1 base at V and 4 bases at J, leaving 6 bases unmatched. The CDR3 nucleotides are TGTGCCAGCAGCTTAGATAGGGGGCGCAGCTATGGCTACACCTTC. Encoded protein: CASSLDRGRSYGYTF. Looking up the rest from reference TRBV7-2 and TRBJ1-2 gives the full variable domain: GAGVSQSPSNKVTEKGKDVELRCDPISGHTALYWYRQSLGQGLEFLIYFQGNSAPDKSGLPSDRFSAERTGGSVSTLTIQRTQQEDSAVYLCASSLDRGRSYGYTFGSGTRLTVV.

V is TRBV28 and J is TRBJ1-5, with 8 nucleotides matching TRBD1. The CDR3 has 15 amino acids. Trimming took 5 bases from V and 3 from J; bases not matched to a gene: 6. Looked up from germline, CDR1 is MDHEN and CDR2 is SYDVKM. This CDR3 is CASSQTGVSNQPQHF. The CDR3 DNA follows: TGTGCCAGCAGTCAGACAGGGGTTTCCAATCAGCCCCAGCATTTT.

With regard to this clone: This same CDR3 is encoded by further DNA sequences in the sample. CDR3 loop: CASSLPGDTQYF. The CDR3 DNA sequence: TGTGCCAGCAGCTTGCCGGGAGATACGCAGTATTTT. The rearrangement joins TRBV5-4 to TRBJ2-3, with unresolved D. Germline V gene lookup returns CDR1 SGHNT and CDR2 YYREEE (reference sequence). Trimming left V 1 base short and J 5 bases short, with 5 bases between. The CDR3 has 12 residues. The full variable domain, in which reference TRBV5-4 and TRBJ2-3 provide the parts outside the CDR3, is ETGVTQSPTHLIKTRGQQVTLRCSSQSGHNTVSWYQQALGQGPQFIFQYYREEENGRGNFPPRFSGLQFPNYSSELNVNALELDDSALYLCASSLPGDTQYFGPGTRLTVL.

There are a few counts of this clone. This sequence joins TRBV6-5 and TRBJ1-1; D is possibly TRBD1 (6 bases). V shed 8 bases and J shed 11 bases, with 15 bases lying between them. This CDR3 spans 11 amino acids. Germline CDR1 is MNHEY and CDR2 is SVGAGI. The DNA of the CDR3 is TGTGCCAGCGGAGATACAGGGCAGGCTTTCTTT. The encoded protein is CASGDTGQAFF.